A single sample gave rise to the 11 T cell receptor beta chains below, sequenced in a study of vaccination and CD4 T cells after COVID-19. These receptors have no known antigen. The Oncomine TCR Beta short-read assay was what sequenced the DNA obtained from cultured CD4+ T cells. TCRdb analysed the PCR reads with MiXCR anew, one entry per CDR3 protein. The repertoire includes 9,500 to 10,000 distinct CDR3 sequences, 51% of them detected once, and around 40% sits in the top ten. Treatment noted: roughly ten-day PBMC culture with coronavirus spike peptide pools or control peptides (ViraFEST assay). The sample taken for sequencing was CD4+ T cells from blood, cultured in vitro. The receptor source for this set is a human donor who had recovered from COVID-19.

The CDR3 nucleotides read TGTGCCAGCAGCTTAGATCAAGCGGGCGACCCCACCGGGGAGCTGTTTTTT. It yields the protein CASSLDQAGDPTGELFF. The rearrangement joins TRBV11-3 to TRBJ2-2, with a weak D call TRBD2 (6 bases). The length of the CDR3 is 17 residues. The germline gives CDR1 SGHNT, CDR2 YENEEA. V lost 0 bases, J lost 4 bases, and 15 bases lay in between.

CDR3 sequence: CASSLGTGRVTGELFF. CDR3 DNA sequence: TGTGCCAGCAGCTTAGGAACCGGGCGGGTAACCGGGGAGCTGTTTTTT. The chain joins TRBV7-6 to TRBJ2-2; D is perhaps TRBD2 (5 bases). The V end lost 1 base, the J end lost 5 bases, and 14 bases lay between the germline ends. CDR3 length: 16 amino acids. Germline CDR1 SGHVS, CDR2 FNYEAQ.

This clonotype was recorded only once. CDR3 amino acids: CASSIGGRRAEAFF. CDR3 nucleotides: TGTGCCAGTAGTATCGGGGGGAGGCGGGCTGAAGCTTTCTTT. The chain carries TRBV19 and TRBJ1-1; D might be TRBD1 (5 bases). Trimming shortened V by 3 bases and J by 6 bases, and 14 bases separated the two germline ends. The CDR3 runs 14 residues. Germline CDR1 LNHDA, CDR2 SQIVND (reference sequence).

This clonotype was seen once. This sequence joins TRBV19 and TRBJ2-3; 14 bases are shared with TRBD2. Trimming at V came to 7 bases and at J to 9 bases, leaving 9 bases not matched to a gene. The V gene's germline CDR1 is LNHDA and CDR2 SQIVND (reference sequence). This CDR3 contains 15 residues. The CDR3: CASTLGGLAGDTQYF. The CDR3, as DNA: TGTGCCAGTACCCTCGGGGGACTAGCGGGGGACACGCAGTATTTT.

The genes are TRBV25-1 and TRBJ1-2; D is ambiguous. Trimming stripped 2 bases from V and 9 bases from J, with 10 bases between. Germline V CDR1 and CDR2: MGHDK, SYGVNS. The CDR3 sequence is 12 residues long. CDR3 in amino acids: CASSEQYRSYTF. As DNA, the CDR3 is TGTGCCAGCAGTGAACAGTACAGAAGCTACACCTTC.

This clonotype was counted only a few times. V and J are TRBV6-5 and TRBJ1-5, with D possibly matching TRBD1 (5 bases). The ends were cut back, 4 bases at V and 3 bases at J, with 10 bases in the middle. The CDR3 covers 14 residues. Per the germline V gene, CDR1 is MNHEY and CDR2 is SVGAGI. The CDR3 DNA follows: TGTGCCAGCAGTTGGGGGGATTCCAATCAGCCCCAGCATTTT. Its translation is CASSWGDSNQPQHF.

This clonotype has more than one count but fewer than ten. The V and J genes are TRBV21-1 and TRBJ1-2; the table's D call of TRBD1 was not tested on the DNA. TRBV21-1 is a recognized pseudogene. CDR3 length equals 14 residues. The DNA for the CDR3 is TGTGCCAGCAGCAAAGGCATCCGGGTCTATGGCTACACCTTC. Protein sequence: CASSKGIRVYGYTF.

This clonotype was detected only a few times. The rearrangement links TRBV6-5 to TRBJ1-5, with 7 bases lining up with TRBD1. Losses at the gene ends were 4 bases for V and 2 bases for J; bases not matched to a gene: 5. The CDR3 runs to 15 residues. Germline V gives CDR1 MNHEY, CDR2 SVGAGI. This CDR3 is CASSSTGEGNQPQHF. The CDR3 DNA follows: TGTGCCAGCAGTTCCACAGGGGAGGGCAATCAGCCCCAGCATTTT.

As regards this clonotype: A read error may produce the germline difference seen at one junction end. This chain uses TRBV6-5 with TRBJ2-3; D possibly corresponds to TRBD1 (7 bases). CDR3 length: 17 residues. The germline CDR1 and CDR2 sequences are MNHEY and SVGAGI. CDR3 sequence (DNA): TGTGCCAGCAGTTACCCGGACAGGTCCACTAGCACACATACGCAGTATTTT. Its protein is CASSYPDRSTSTHTQYF.

This rearrangement joins TRBV7-2 to TRBJ1-2, with D uncertain. Trimming left V 4 bases short and J 6 bases short, with 15 bases between. This CDR3 has 14 amino acids. From germline, CDR1 is SGHTA and CDR2 FQGNSA. The CDR3 DNA reads as TGTGCCAGCAGCTCTCCCTCGGCGGAGCATGGCTACACCTTC. Its protein product is CASSSPSAEHGYTF. Combining the CDR3 with reference TRBV7-2 and TRBJ1-2 gives the whole variable domain GAGVSQSPSNKVTEKGKDVELRCDPISGHTALYWYRQSLGQGLEFLIYFQGNSAPDKSGLPSDRFSAERTGGSVSTLTIQRTQQEDSAVYLCASSSPSAEHGYTFGSGTRLTVV.

The rearrangement joins TRBV30 to TRBJ1-2; no definite D call. Germline V gene lookup returns CDR1 GTSNPN and CDR2 SVGIG (reference sequence). With 5 bases removed from V and 8 bases from J, the gap between germline ends came to 21 bases. The CDR3 sequence is 14 residues long. The chain's CDR3 is CAWLTPGPASGYTF. CDR3 nucleotide sequence: TGTGCCTGGCTAACCCCCGGGCCAGCGAGCGGCTACACCTTC.